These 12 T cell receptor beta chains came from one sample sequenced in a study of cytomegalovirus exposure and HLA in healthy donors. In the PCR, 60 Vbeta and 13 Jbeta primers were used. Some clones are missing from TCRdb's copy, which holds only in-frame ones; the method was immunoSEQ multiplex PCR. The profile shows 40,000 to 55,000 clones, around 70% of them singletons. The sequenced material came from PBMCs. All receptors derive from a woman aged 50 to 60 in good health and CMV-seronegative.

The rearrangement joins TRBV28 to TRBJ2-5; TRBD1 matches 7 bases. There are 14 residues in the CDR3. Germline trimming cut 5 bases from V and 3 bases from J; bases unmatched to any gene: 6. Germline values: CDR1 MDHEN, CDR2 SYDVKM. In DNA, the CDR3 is TGTGCCAGCAGTATCTTTGACAGGGAAGAGACCCAGTACTTC. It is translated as CASSIFDREETQYF.

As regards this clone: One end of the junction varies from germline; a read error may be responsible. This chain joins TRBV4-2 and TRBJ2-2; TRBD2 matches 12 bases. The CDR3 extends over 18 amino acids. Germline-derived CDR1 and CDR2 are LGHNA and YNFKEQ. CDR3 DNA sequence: TGTGCCATCAGCGCACTAGGGAGGGGGACTAGCGGGCCCGGGGAGCTGTTTTTT. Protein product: CAISALGRGTSGPGELFF.

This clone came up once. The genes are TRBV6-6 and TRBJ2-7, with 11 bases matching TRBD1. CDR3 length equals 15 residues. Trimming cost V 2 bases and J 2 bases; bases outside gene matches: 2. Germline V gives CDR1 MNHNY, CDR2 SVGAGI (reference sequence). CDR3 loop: CASSYEGQGAYEQYF. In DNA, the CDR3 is TGTGCCAGCAGTTACGAGGGACAGGGGGCCTACGAGCAGTACTTC.

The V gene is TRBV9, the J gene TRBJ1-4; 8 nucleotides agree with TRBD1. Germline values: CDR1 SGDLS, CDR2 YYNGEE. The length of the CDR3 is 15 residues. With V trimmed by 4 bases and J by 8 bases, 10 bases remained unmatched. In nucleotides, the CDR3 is TGTGCCAGCAGCCTAACGACAGGGGTGGACGAAAAACTGTTTTTT. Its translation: CASSLTTGVDEKLFF.

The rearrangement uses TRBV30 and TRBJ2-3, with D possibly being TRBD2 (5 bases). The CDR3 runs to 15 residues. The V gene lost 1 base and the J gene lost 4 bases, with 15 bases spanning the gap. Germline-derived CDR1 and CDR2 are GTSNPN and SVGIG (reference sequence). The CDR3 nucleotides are TGTGCCTGGAGTGGGGGTCCTAGCAGCGCAGATACGCAGTATTTT. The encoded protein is CAWSGGPSSADTQYF.

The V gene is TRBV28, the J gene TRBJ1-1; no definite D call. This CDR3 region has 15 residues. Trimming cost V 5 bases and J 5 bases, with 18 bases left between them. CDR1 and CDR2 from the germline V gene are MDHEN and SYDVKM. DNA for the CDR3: TGTGCCAGCAGTCCCCCTCTCGGCGGTTGGACTGAAGCTTTCTTT. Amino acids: CASSPPLGGWTEAFF.

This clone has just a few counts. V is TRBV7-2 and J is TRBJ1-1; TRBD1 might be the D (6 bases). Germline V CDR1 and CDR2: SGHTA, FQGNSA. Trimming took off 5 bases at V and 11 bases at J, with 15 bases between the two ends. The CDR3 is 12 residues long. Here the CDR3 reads CASSMLGGSAFF. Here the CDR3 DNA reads TGTGCCAGCAGCATGTTAGGGGGTAGCGCTTTCTTT.

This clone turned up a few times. The CDR3 DNA follows: TGTGCCAGCAGGCCGACTGGGGAGACCCAGTACTTC. This translates into CASRPTGETQYF. The rearrangement uses TRBV6-1 and TRBJ2-5; D is ambiguous. The CDR3 sequence is 12 residues long. CDR1 is MNHNS and CDR2 is SASEGT in the germline V gene. Deletions cut 6 bases from V and 5 bases from J, with 10 bases between.

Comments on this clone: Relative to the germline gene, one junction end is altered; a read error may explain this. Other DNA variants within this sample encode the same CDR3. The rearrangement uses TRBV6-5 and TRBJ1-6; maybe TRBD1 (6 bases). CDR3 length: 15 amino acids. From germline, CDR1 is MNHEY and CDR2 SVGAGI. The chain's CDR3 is CASSFKDSPISPLHF. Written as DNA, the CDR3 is TGCGCCAGCTCCTTCAAGGACAGCCCTATTTCACCCCTCCACTTT.

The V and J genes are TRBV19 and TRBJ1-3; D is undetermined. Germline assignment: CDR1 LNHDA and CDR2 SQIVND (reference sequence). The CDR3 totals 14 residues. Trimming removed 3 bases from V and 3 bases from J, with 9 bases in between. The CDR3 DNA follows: TGTGCCAGTAGTATCCCCGGCGGTGGAAACACCATATATTTT. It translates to CASSIPGGGNTIYF.

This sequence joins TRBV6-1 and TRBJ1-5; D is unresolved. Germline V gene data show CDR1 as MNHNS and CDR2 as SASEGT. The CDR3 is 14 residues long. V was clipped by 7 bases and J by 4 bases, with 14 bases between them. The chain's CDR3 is CASTPDPQNQPQHF. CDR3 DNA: TGTGCCAGCACCCCAGATCCCCAAAATCAGCCCCAGCATTTT.

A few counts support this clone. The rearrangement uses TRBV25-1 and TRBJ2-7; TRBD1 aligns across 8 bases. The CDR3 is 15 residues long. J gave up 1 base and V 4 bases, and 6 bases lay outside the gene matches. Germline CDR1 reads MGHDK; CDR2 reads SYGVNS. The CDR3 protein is CASSGTGLLSYEQYF. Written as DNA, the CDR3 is TGTGCCAGCAGTGGGACAGGGCTCCTATCCTACGAGCAGTACTTC.